What follows are 5 T cell receptor beta chains derived from one specimen sequenced in a study of preoperative IRX-2 immunotherapy in early breast cancer. Libraries were prepared by immunoSEQ multiplex PCR; TCRdb keeps only in-frame clonotypes and omits some of them. In the table there are tens of thousands of clones, roughly 95% of which are singletons. Sample treatment: preoperative locoregional IRX-2 cytokine immunotherapy. Sequenced here: tumor tissue, sampled after IRX-2 immunotherapy. Receptors originate from a human donor with breast cancer.

The chain joins TRBV27 to TRBJ1-1; 8 nucleotides agree with TRBD1. This CDR3 comprises 15 residues. V gave up 3 bases and J gave up 6 bases; unmatched junction bases: 9. CDR1 and CDR2 from the germline V gene are MNHEY and SMNVEV (reference sequence). The DNA for the CDR3 is TGTGCCAGCAGTTTCCGGACAGGGAAGGTGGCTGAAGCTTTCTTT. Its protein product is CASSFRTGKVAEAFF.

The chain recombines TRBV7-9 with TRBJ2-7, with 7 bases lining up with TRBD2. V lost 4 bases, J lost 6 bases, and 6 bases stayed unmatched. The CDR3 length is 13 residues. In germline, CDR1 is SEHNR, CDR2 FQNEAQ (reference sequence). This CDR3 is CASSSSPGGEQYF. The DNA of the CDR3 is TGTGCCAGCAGCTCCTCCCCGGGGGGCGAGCAGTACTTC.

The chain is built from TRBV6-4 and TRBJ1-5; D gene ambiguous. Trimming took 7 bases from V and 4 from J, leaving 11 bases between them. The CDR3 contains 13 residues. Germline lookup yields CDR1 MRHNA and CDR2 SNTAGT. The DNA of the CDR3 is TGTGCCAGCATAGAGCGACTTAATCAGCCCCAGCATTTT. The encoded protein is CASIERLNQPQHF.

The genes are TRBV11-1 and TRBJ2-3, with 11 positions matching TRBD2. Germline CDR1 reads SGHAT; CDR2 reads FQDESV (reference sequence). This CDR3 contains 15 residues. V lost 5 bases and J lost 6; bases outside the gene matches: 7. The CDR3 loop reads CASSQSSGGQDTQYF. As DNA, the CDR3 is TGTGCCAGCAGCCAATCTAGCGGGGGGCAGGATACGCAGTATTTT.

This clone showed up just once. The rearrangement joins TRBV5-1 to TRBJ1-1; no definite D call. This CDR3 contains 14 residues. V was clipped by 0 bases and J by 0 bases, with 6 bases between them. Per the germline V gene, CDR1 is SGHRS and CDR2 is YFSETQ. CDR3 coding DNA: TGCGCCAGCAGCTTGGTCCAGGTGAACACTGAAGCTTTCTTT. This sequence encodes CASSLVQVNTEAFF.